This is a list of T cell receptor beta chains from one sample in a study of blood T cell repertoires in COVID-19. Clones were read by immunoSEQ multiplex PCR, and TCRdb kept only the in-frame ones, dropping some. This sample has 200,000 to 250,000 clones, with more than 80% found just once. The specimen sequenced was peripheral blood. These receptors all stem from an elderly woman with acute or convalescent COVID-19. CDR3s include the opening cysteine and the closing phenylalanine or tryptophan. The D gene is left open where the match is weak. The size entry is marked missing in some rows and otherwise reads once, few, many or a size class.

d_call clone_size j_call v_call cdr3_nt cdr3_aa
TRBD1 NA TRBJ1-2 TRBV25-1 TGTGCCAGCAGTGAAGGAACAGGGGGACATTTGAATGGCTACACCTTC CASSEGTGGHLNGYTF
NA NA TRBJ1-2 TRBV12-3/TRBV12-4 TGTGCCAGCAGTTTTGCGGGTGGCTACACCTTC CASSFAGGYTF
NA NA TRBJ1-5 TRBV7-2 TGTGCCAGCAGCTCTGCAGGGTATAGCAATCAGCCCCAGCATTTT CASSSAGYSNQPQHF
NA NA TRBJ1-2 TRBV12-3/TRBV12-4 TGTGCCAGCAGTTCGCAGGCCTATGGCTACACCTTC CASSSQAYGYTF
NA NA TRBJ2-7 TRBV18 TGTGCCAGCTCTCGGGACATTGGCTACGAGCAGTACTTC CASSRDIGYEQYF
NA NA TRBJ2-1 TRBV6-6 TGTGCCAGCAGGGACGGGGTTTCCTACAATGAGCAGTTCTTC CASRDGVSYNEQFF
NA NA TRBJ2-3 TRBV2 TGTGCCAGCAGTGAAGCTAGGAGTTCAGATACGCAGTATTTT CASSEARSSDTQYF
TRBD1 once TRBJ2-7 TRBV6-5 TGTGCCAGCAGACGAGGGGGCGGCTACGAGCAGTACTTC CASRRGGGYEQYF
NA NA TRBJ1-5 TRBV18 TGTGCCAGTCGCGTCCCCCGGAGCAATCAGCCCCAGCATTTT CASRVPRSNQPQHF
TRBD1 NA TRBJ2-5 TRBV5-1 TGCGCCAGCAGACAGGGACAGGGACGACAAGAGACCCAGTACTTC CASRQGQGRQETQYF
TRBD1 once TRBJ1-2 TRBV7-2 TGTGCCAGCAGCTCCGCCGGGACAGGGCTGGGCTACACCTTC CASSSAGTGLGYTF
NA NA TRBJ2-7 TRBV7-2 TGTGCCAGCAGCTTAGGAAGGGGCACCTACGAGCAGTACTTC CASSLGRGTYEQYF
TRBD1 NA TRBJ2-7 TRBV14 TGTGCCAGCAGCCCACGACTCGGGACAGGGATAAACGAGCAGTACTTC CASSPRLGTGINEQYF
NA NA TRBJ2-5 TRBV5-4 TGTGCCAGCAGTTCGAAGACAGGTATCCAGGAGACCCAGTACTTC CASSSKTGIQETQYF
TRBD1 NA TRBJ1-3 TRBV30 TGTGCCTGGAACAACAGGGGCTCTGGAAACACCATATATTTT CAWNNRGSGNTIYF
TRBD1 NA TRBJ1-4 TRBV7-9 TGTGCCAGCAGCCCCTACAGGGGGAATAATGAAAAACTGTTTTTT CASSPYRGNNEKLFF
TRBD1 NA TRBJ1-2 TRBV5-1 TGCGCCAGCAGCTTTGGGACAGGGGGCTTAGAAGTAGGTGGCTACACCTTC CASSFGTGGLEVGGYTF
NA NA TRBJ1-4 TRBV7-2 TGTGCCAGCAGCTTAGCCCAAAGGGGCTTCGAAAAACTGTTTTTT CASSLAQRGFEKLFF
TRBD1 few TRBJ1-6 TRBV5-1 TGCGCCAGCAGCTTGGACGGGACAGGTTCACCCCTCCACTTT CASSLDGTGSPLHF
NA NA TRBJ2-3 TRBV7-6 TGTGCCAGCAGCTTAGCACGAGGTACCACAGATACGCAGTATTTT CASSLARGTTDTQYF
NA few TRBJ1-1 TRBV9 TGTGCCAGCAGCGTAGCCGCGGACACTGAAGCTTTCTTT CASSVAADTEAFF
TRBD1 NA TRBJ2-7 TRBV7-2 TGTGCCAGCAGCGAACAGGGGTCGTCCTACGAGCAGTACTTC CASSEQGSSYEQYF
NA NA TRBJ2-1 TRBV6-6 TGTGCCAGCAGTTACTCCAGACAATATACCGATGAGCAGTTCTTC CASSYSRQYTDEQFF
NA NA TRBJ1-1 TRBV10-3 TGTGCCATCAGTGGAACGGGATGGGACACTGAAGCTTTCTTT CAISGTGWDTEAFF
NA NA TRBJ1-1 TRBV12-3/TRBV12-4 TGTGCCAGCAGCCTTCAGATGAACACTGAAGCTTTCTTT CASSLQMNTEAFF
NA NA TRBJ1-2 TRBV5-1 TGCGCCAGCAGCTTGGTCGGAGACTATGGCTACACCTTC CASSLVGDYGYTF
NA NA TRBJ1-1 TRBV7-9 TGTGCCAGCAGCTTAGGGTCCCGGGATCGCATTCAAGCTTTCTTT CASSLGSRDRIQAFF
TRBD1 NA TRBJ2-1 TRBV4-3 TGCGCCAGCAGCCGCAGAACGGACAGGGGGCAAAACAATGAGCAGTTCTTC CASSRRTDRGQNNEQFF
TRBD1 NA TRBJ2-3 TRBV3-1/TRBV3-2 TGTGCCAGCAGCCCGGACAGGGCCCCTAGCACAGATACGCAGTATTTT CASSPDRAPSTDTQYF
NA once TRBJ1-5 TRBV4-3 TGCGCCAGCAGCCAAGTGTATGGGTCGGGGGATCAGCCCCAGCATTTT CASSQVYGSGDQPQHF
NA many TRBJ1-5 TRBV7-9 TGTGCCAGCAGCTTTACAGGGCCGGGCAATCAGCCCCAGCATTTT CASSFTGPGNQPQHF
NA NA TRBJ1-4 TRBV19 TGTGCCAGTAGTATCGGCAGGGGTGGTGAAAAACTGTTTTTT CASSIGRGGEKLFF
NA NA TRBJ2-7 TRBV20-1 TGCAGTGCTAAGGACACCCTATGGCAGTACTTC CSAKDTLWQYF
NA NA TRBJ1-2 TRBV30 TGTGCCTGGAGTCCCCAGGGGAAGGATGGCTACACCTTC CAWSPQGKDGYTF
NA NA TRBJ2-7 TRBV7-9 TGTGCCAGCAGCTTCGGGGTGCAGGAAGGCTACGAGCAGTACTTC CASSFGVQEGYEQYF
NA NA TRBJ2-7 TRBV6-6 TGTGCCAGCAGTTACTCGAAGGGGTATTCCTACGAGCAGTACTTC CASSYSKGYSYEQYF
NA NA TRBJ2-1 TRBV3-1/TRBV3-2 TGTGCCAGCAGCCAAGATCGGTCAGGGAATGAGCAGTTCTTC CASSQDRSGNEQFF
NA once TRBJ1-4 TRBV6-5 TGTGCCAGTAGGGAGATGGATAGTGGAAAACTGTTTTTT CASREMDSGKLFF
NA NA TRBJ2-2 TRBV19 TGTGCCAGTAGTAGCGACTCCGGGGAGCTGTTTTTT CASSSDSGELFF
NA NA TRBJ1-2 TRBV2 TGTGCCAGCAGTGACCCGGGGGGGCCCGCGAATGGCTACACCTTC CASSDPGGPANGYTF
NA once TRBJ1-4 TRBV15 TGTGCCACCAGCAGAGACCGGGGGTATGAAAAACTGTTTTTT CATSRDRGYEKLFF
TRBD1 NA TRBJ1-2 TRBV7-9 TGTGCCAGCAGCAGGACCGGGACAGGGCGGAACTATGGCTACACCTTC CASSRTGTGRNYGYTF
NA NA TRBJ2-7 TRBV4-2 TGTGCCAGCAGCGAGATCCGACAGACGCATAGCGAGCAGTACTTC CASSEIRQTHSEQYF
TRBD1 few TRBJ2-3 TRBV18 TGTGCCAGCTCACCACAGGGGGCGAGCGCAGATACGCAGTATTTT CASSPQGASADTQYF
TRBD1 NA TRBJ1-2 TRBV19 TGTGCCAGTAGTATCGGGGGACAGGGTTCTGGCTACACCTTC CASSIGGQGSGYTF
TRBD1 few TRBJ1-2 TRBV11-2 TGTGCCAGCAGCTTGGGGACAGGGGACTATGGCTACACCTTC CASSLGTGDYGYTF
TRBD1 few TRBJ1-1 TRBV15 TGTGCCACCAGCAGAGATTTAGGGACAGGGAGTACTGAAGCTTTCTTT CATSRDLGTGSTEAFF
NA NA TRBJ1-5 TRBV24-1 TGTGCCACCAGTGACCACCGGGTGGGGACTAGTAATCAGCCCCAGCATTTT CATSDHRVGTSNQPQHF
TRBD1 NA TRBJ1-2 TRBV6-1 TGTGCCAGCAGTACCAAGACAGGGTATGGCTACACCTTC CASSTKTGYGYTF
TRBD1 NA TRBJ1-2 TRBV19 TGTGCCAGTAGTGAACAGGGGGATAACTATGGCTACACCTTC CASSEQGDNYGYTF